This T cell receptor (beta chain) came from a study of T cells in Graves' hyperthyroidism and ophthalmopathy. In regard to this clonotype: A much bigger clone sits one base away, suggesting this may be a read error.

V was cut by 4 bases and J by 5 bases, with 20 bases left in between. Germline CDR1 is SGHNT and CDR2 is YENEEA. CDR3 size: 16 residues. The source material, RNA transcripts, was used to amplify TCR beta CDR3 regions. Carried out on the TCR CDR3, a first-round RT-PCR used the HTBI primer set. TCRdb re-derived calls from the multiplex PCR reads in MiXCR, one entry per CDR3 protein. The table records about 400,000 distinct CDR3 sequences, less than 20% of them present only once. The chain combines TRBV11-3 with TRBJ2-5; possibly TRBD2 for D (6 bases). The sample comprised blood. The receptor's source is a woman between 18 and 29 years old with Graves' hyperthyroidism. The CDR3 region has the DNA TGTGCCAGCAGCTCACAGGCCGGGAGAGAGTATGAGACCCAGTACTTC. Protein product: CASSSQAGREYETQYF.